This T cell receptor (beta chain) was sequenced for a study of blood T cell repertoires in COVID-19. Across the whole study: T cells, B-cell-depleted T cells, or PBMCs supplied cDNA or gDNA.

The method was immunoSEQ multiplex PCR; TCRdb's version includes in-frame clones alone and lacks a portion of them. Of roughly 100,000 clones in the sample, approximately 84% are singletons; the top ten hold 9.5% to 10%. Germline lookup yields CDR1 MNHNY and CDR2 SVGAGI (reference sequence). V was pared by 7 bases and J by 5 bases, with 5 bases of the junction left unmatched. The CDR3 covers 13 residues. This TCR was recovered from a man aged 35-49 years with active or convalescent COVID-19. The sequenced material came from peripheral blood. The chain carries TRBV6-6 and TRBJ2-5; 9 positions agree with TRBD1. The DNA for the CDR3 is TGTGCCAGCAATACAGGGGGCGTTGAGACCCAGTACTTC. This translates into CASNTGGVETQYF.